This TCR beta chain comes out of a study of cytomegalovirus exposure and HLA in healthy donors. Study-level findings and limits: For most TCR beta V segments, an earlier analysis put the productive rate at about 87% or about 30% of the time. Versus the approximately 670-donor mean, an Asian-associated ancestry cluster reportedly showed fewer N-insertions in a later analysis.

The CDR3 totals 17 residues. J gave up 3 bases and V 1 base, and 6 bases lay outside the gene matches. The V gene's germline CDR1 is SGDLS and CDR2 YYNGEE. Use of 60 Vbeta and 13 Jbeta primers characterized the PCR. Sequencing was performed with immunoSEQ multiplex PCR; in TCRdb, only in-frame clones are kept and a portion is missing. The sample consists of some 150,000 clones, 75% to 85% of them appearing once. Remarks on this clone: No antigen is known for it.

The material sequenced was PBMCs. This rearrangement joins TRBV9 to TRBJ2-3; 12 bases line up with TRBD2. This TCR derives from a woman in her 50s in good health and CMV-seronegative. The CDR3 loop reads CASSVSQLAGGTDTQYF. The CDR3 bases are TGTGCCAGCAGCGTATCCCAACTAGCGGGGGGAACAGATACGCAGTATTTT. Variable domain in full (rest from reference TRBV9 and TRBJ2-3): DSGVTQTPKHLITATGQRVTLRCSPRSGDLSVYWYQQSLDQGLQFLIQYYNGEERAKGNILERFSAQQFPDLHSELNLSSLELGDSALYFCASSVSQLAGGTDTQYFGPGTRLTVL.